Sequencing of this T cell receptor (beta chain) was carried out in a study of T cells expressing NK-cell markers. About the research overall: Most of the eight sequenced donors were classified as HCMV-seropositive, and one was classified as seronegative.

As the method of synthesis, 5'RACE template switching with UMIs yielded TCR beta cDNA. TCRdb reanalyzed the 5' RACE reads, giving one entry per CDR3 protein sequence and no DNA. The sample has some 410,000 distinct CDR3 sequences. Study observations and caveats: Dominant NKG2C+ clonotypes made up about 1.0-7.5% of CD8+ T cells in a handful of donors. For a handful of donors, these clonotypes were likewise the leading ones in the CD3+CD56-NKG2C+ fraction.

Germline CDR1 reads MDHEN; CDR2 reads SYDVKM. The CDR3 is made up of 15 amino acids. Concerning this clonotype itself: The antigen is unknown.

The source is a woman between 18 and 70 years old in good health. The chain is built from TRBV28 and TRBJ2-6; the D gene TCRdb calls, TRBD1, cannot be checked with no DNA. The sequencing sample was made of blood T cells: a sorted CD56 or NKG2C T cell subset, CD4+ or CD8+ T cells, or bulk PBMC T cells (not recorded which). CDR3 loop: CASTDAGSGANVLTF.